This T cell receptor beta chain was identified in a study of T-cell reconstitution after alpha-beta-depleted transplantation in children. This sample's TCRbeta library carried unique molecular identifier barcodes. MiXCR was run by TCRdb on the PCR reads, yielding one entry per CDR3 protein. In the table there are around 200,000 distinct CDR3 sequences, approximately 9.5% of which are singletons. This CDR3 contains 15 residues. V was pared by 3 bases and J by 8 bases, with 6 bases of the junction left unmatched. CDR1 and CDR2 (germline): LGHNA, YSLEER. The TCR originated in a human donor who donated a stem cell graft to a child with acute lymphoblastic leukemia. The gene calls are TRBV4-3 and TRBJ2-4; 11 bases are shared with TRBD1. The sequences come from PBMCs from the stem cell graft donor, collected from the stem cell graft. The CDR3 DNA reads as TGCGCCAGCAGCCAGGAGGACAGGGGGCGAGACATTCAGTACTTC. Its protein product is CASSQEDRGRDIQYF.